The 12 T cell receptor beta chains given below trace back to one sample, sequenced in a study of blood T cell repertoires in COVID-19 (dated by TCRdb to between 2020 and 2021). The library came from the immunoSEQ multiplex PCR assay. TCRdb retrieved this table from immuneACCESS and kept in-frame rearrangements only. Not all clones are present; in checked studies, unresolved V genes account for under half, and no reason is known for the remainder. This sample gives over 600,000 clones in total; 90% of them show up just once. The ten largest clones take up approximately 0.25% of the sample. The specimen was peripheral blood. Receptor source: a young woman with acute or convalescent COVID-19.

This clone was picked up one time. The chain couples TRBV7-9 to TRBJ2-1; D is ambiguous. The CDR3 contains 13 residues. Germline lookup yields CDR1 SEHNR and CDR2 FQNEAQ (reference sequence). V was clipped by 5 bases and J by 4 bases, with 9 bases between them. The CDR3 DNA reads TGTGCCAGCAGCCTTACGCAGTACAATGAGCAGTTCTTC. Amino acid sequence: CASSLTQYNEQFF.

The genes are TRBV11-2 and TRBJ1-5; D may be TRBD1 (6 bases). The CDR3 has 14 residues. The V and J ends lost 5 bases and 7 bases respectively, with 15 bases between them. Germline-derived CDR1 and CDR2 are SGHAT and FQNNGV. CDR3 in amino acids: CASSRGARGQPQHF. DNA of the CDR3: TGTGCCAGCAGCAGAGGGGCCAGGGGACAGCCCCAGCATTTT.

The V and J genes are TRBV7-6 and TRBJ1-3; TRBD1 matches 7 bases. CDR1 and CDR2 from the germline V gene are SGHVS and FNYEAQ. V shed 1 base, J shed 0 bases, and the junction held 6 bases outside the gene matches. The CDR3 is 17 amino acids. The CDR3 region is CASSLGLRGSSGNTIYF. CDR3 DNA sequence: TGTGCCAGCAGCTTAGGCCTCAGGGGGTCCTCTGGAAACACCATATATTTT.

The chain joins TRBV14 to TRBJ2-7; D might be TRBD2 (5 bases). CDR1 SGHDN and CDR2 FVKESK come from the germline V gene. Trimming took off 4 bases at V and 3 bases at J, with 16 bases between the two ends. The CDR3 sequence is 15 residues long. The CDR3 bases are TGTGCCAGCAGCCTAAGGAGAGGGAGCAACTACGAGCAGTACTTC. Its protein product is CASSLRRGSNYEQYF.

The chain recombines TRBV7-9 with TRBJ1-3, with unresolved D. V was clipped by 2 bases and J by 1 base, with 12 bases between them. CDR1 is SEHNR, CDR2 FQNEAQ, per germline (reference sequence). This CDR3 region has 16 residues. The CDR3 sequence: CASSLFEGTSGNTIYF. In DNA form, the CDR3 reads TGTGCCAGCAGCTTATTTGAGGGAACGTCTGGAAACACCATATATTTT.

The V and J genes are TRBV7-9 and TRBJ2-6, with D unclear. The length of the CDR3 is 15 residues. V was trimmed by 4 bases and J by 0 bases, leaving 7 bases between them. Germline-derived CDR1 and CDR2 are SEHNR and FQNEAQ (reference sequence). CDR3 sequence: CASSSSRSGANVLTF. In DNA form, the CDR3 reads TGTGCCAGCAGCTCAAGCCGCTCTGGGGCCAACGTCCTGACTTTC. The whole variable domain, filled in from reference TRBV7-9 and TRBJ2-6, reads DTGVSQNPRHKITKRGQNVTFRCDPISEHNRLYWYRQTLGQGPEFLTYFQNEAQLEKSRLLSDRFSAERPKGSFSTLEIQRTEQGDSAMYLCASSSSRSGANVLTFGAGSRLTVL.

This clone was seen once. This chain connects TRBV4-3 to TRBJ1-6; D is uncertain. The length of the CDR3 is 20 residues. The germline gives CDR1 LGHNA, CDR2 YSLEER. V was trimmed by 0 bases and J by 0 bases, leaving 18 bases between them. CDR3 loop: CASSQDRENPLSSYNSPLHF. CDR3 DNA: TGCGCCAGCAGCCAAGATCGGGAGAATCCCTTAAGCTCCTATAATTCACCCCTCCACTTT.

The J gene is TRBJ1-6, the V gene TRBV7-9, with D unresolved. Germline V lookup: CDR1 SEHNR, CDR2 FQNEAQ (reference sequence). The V gene lost 2 bases and the J gene lost 2 bases, with 7 bases spanning the gap. This CDR3 is built from 15 residues. In DNA, the CDR3 is TGTGCCAGCAGCTTAACGGTCCCCTATAATTCACCCCTCCACTTT. It encodes CASSLTVPYNSPLHF. The full variable domain, rest sourced from reference TRBV7-9 and TRBJ1-6, is DTGVSQNPRHKITKRGQNVTFRCDPISEHNRLYWYRQTLGQGPEFLTYFQNEAQLEKSRLLSDRFSAERPKGSFSTLEIQRTEQGDSAMYLCASSLTVPYNSPLHFGNGTRLTVT.

V and J are TRBV6-5 and TRBJ1-2; 8 positions match TRBD1. CDR3 length: 14 residues. Trimming took 6 bases from V and 2 from J; bases not matched to a gene: 5. Germline CDR1 and CDR2: MNHEY and SVGAGI. The CDR3 spells CASRGRQGNYGYTF. CDR3 bases: TGTGCCAGCAGGGGCAGACAGGGGAACTATGGCTACACCTTC.

V gene TRBV7-9 combines with J gene TRBJ1-1; the D is unclear. V shed 5 bases and J shed 7 bases, with 11 bases lying between them. The CDR3 loop spans 12 amino acids. Looked up from germline, CDR1 is SEHNR and CDR2 is FQNEAQ (reference sequence). The CDR3 nucleotides are TGTGCCAGCAGCCCGAGGGCCGGTGAAGCTTTCTTT. As protein: CASSPRAGEAFF.

This clone was detected once. The chain employs TRBV9 and TRBJ2-1, with D possibly being TRBD1 (5 bases). The CDR3 runs 15 residues. V was cut by 4 bases and J by 8 bases, with 19 bases left in between. Germline V CDR1 and CDR2: SGDLS, YYNGEE. The CDR3: CASSPTAPRSHEQFF. CDR3 nucleotides: TGTGCCAGCAGCCCGACAGCTCCTAGATCGCATGAGCAGTTCTTC.

The V call is TRBV7-2, the J call TRBJ2-7, with D maybe TRBD1 (5 bases). The CDR3 covers 14 residues. Per the germline V gene, CDR1 is SGHTA and CDR2 is FQGNSA. V was shortened by 5 bases and J by 5 bases, with 16 bases between the two germline ends. The CDR3 reads CASSPQGFGHEQYF. The DNA of the CDR3 is TGTGCCAGCAGCCCCCAGGGATTCGGGCACGAGCAGTACTTC.